The next 14 T cell receptor beta chains were all read from a single sample in a study of PD-1 blockade in classical Hodgkin lymphoma. Each patient experienced a relapse that followed autologous stem cell transplantation, and brentuximab vedotin exposure varied. The data were produced by immunoSEQ multiplex PCR, yet TCRdb's version contains in-frame clones alone and is incomplete. The profile shows 25,000 to 30,000 clones, less than 75% of them singletons. The sequenced sample was peripheral blood mononuclear cells (PBMCs), obtained before the second cycle of nivolumab. These receptors were taken from a human donor with classical Hodgkin lymphoma.

The chain combines TRBV28 with TRBJ2-7; TRBD1 agrees at 7 bases. CDR1 and CDR2 (germline): MDHEN, SYDVKM. V gave up 6 bases and J gave up 5 bases; unmatched junction bases: 13. This CDR3 spans 15 amino acids. The CDR3 reads CASSQRRLTGDEQYV. The CDR3 DNA follows: TGTGCCAGCAGCCAGCGACGACTTACAGGGGACGAGCAGTACGTC.

Many counts were recorded for this clone. V usage is TRBV6-6 and J usage is TRBJ2-7, with 7 bases that match TRBD2. V was pared by 8 bases and J by 3 bases, with 4 bases of the junction left unmatched. The CDR3 runs to 12 residues. Germline CDR1 MNHNY, CDR2 SVGAGI (reference sequence). The DNA of the CDR3 is TGTGCCAGCGCGGGAGAAAACTACGAGCAGTACTTC. It translates to CASAGENYEQYF.

The CDR3 nucleotides are TGTGCCAGCAGTTACGACCTAGGAGGCTCTGGAAACACCATATATTTT. As protein: CASSYDLGGSGNTIYF. V is TRBV6-5 and J is TRBJ1-3; D is unclear. CDR1 is MNHEY, CDR2 SVGAGI, per germline. The V end was cut by 2 bases, the J end by 0 bases, with 11 bases between. The CDR3 has 16 residues.

The chain carries TRBV19 and TRBJ1-1; 7 bases map to TRBD1. CDR1 LNHDA and CDR2 SQIVND come from the germline V gene (reference sequence). The V and J ends lost 4 bases and 6 bases, in that order; junction bases with no gene match: 8. The CDR3 contains 14 residues. CDR3 amino acids: CASSRGQPPAEAFF. The CDR3 DNA sequence: TGTGCCAGTAGTAGGGGACAGCCTCCCGCTGAAGCTTTCTTT.

The gene calls are TRBV6-1 and TRBJ1-5; the D gene is possibly TRBD1 (5 bases). Looked up from germline, CDR1 is MNHNS and CDR2 is SASEGT. This CDR3 spans 14 amino acids. Trimming took off 2 bases at V and 4 bases at J, with 9 bases between the two ends. The CDR3 here is CASSEHGGNQPQHF. DNA for the CDR3: TGTGCCAGCAGTGAACACGGGGGTAATCAGCCCCAGCATTTT.

The V call is TRBV7-2, the J call TRBJ1-1; D is undetermined. V shed 5 bases and J shed 2 bases, with 9 bases lying between them. From germline, CDR1 is SGHTA and CDR2 FQGNSA. The CDR3 runs to 13 residues. The CDR3 DNA reads as TGTGCCAGCAGCCGGACCCGAAACACTGAAGCTTTCTTT. Its protein is CASSRTRNTEAFF.

This clone was counted at least ten times. The V gene is TRBV7-9, the J gene TRBJ1-3, with D perhaps TRBD1 (5 bases). The length of the CDR3 is 16 residues. CDR1 is SEHNR and CDR2 is FQNEAQ in the germline V gene (reference sequence). The V end was cut by 5 bases, the J end by 1 base, with 15 bases between. In nucleotides, the CDR3 is TGTGCCAGCAGCCTGGGGCAGGGCTCTTCTGGAAACACCATATATTTT. Translation: CASSLGQGSSGNTIYF.

The chain combines TRBV29-1 with TRBJ2-6; D is unresolved. Trimming removed 1 base from V and 1 base from J, with 5 bases in between. The germline CDR1 and CDR2 sequences are SQVTM and ANQGSEA. The CDR3 runs 14 residues. CDR3 loop: CSVEAASGANVLTF. The CDR3 bases are TGCAGCGTTGAAGCCGCATCTGGGGCCAACGTCCTGACTTTC.

The chain links TRBV19 to TRBJ1-2; 7 bases fit TRBD1. Germline-derived CDR1 and CDR2 are LNHDA and SQIVND (reference sequence). The J segment lost 4 bases and the V segment lost 6 bases, leaving 14 bases of the junction unmatched. The CDR3 consists of 16 residues. CDR3 amino acids: CASSFLSPGQSYGYTF. The CDR3 DNA sequence: TGTGCCAGTAGCTTCCTTAGCCCGGGACAGAGCTATGGCTACACCTTC.

The V and J genes are TRBV5-6 and TRBJ2-3; D possibly corresponds to TRBD1 (6 bases). Deletions cut 5 bases from V and 4 bases from J, with 17 bases between. CDR1 and CDR2 (germline): SGHDT, YYEEEE. The CDR3 runs 15 residues. The CDR3 DNA follows: TGTGCCAGCAGTCGGGGTACAGGGAAGGCAGATACGCAGTATTTT. It specifies CASSRGTGKADTQYF.

A remark on this clone: Given a far larger clone just one base away, this is likely a sequencing read error. The rearrangement uses TRBV6-5 and TRBJ2-5; D possibly uses TRBD1 or TRBD2 (5 bases each). CDR3 length: 14 residues. Germline-derived CDR1 and CDR2 are MNHEY and SVGAGI. V was pared by 0 bases and J by 9 bases, with 14 bases between. CDR3 loop: CASSYSGGPEAQYF. In nucleotides, the CDR3 is TGTGCCAGCAGTTACTCTGGGGGTCCGGAGGCCCAGTACTTC.

This chain uses TRBV5-1 with TRBJ2-3; no definite D call. Germline CDR1 is SGHRS and CDR2 is YFSETQ. V lost 0 bases to trimming and J lost 2 bases, with 13 bases between them. The CDR3 is 16 amino acids. The CDR3 loop reads CASSLVARLNTDTQYF. The CDR3 nucleotides are TGCGCCAGCAGCTTGGTCGCTAGGCTAAACACAGATACGCAGTATTTT.

The gene calls are TRBV14 and TRBJ2-2, with 8 positions matching TRBD1. The trim removed 6 bases at V and 4 bases at J, leaving 10 bases unmatched. The CDR3 consists of 16 residues. The germline V gene has CDR1 SGHDN and CDR2 FVKESK. CDR3 DNA: TGTGCCAGCAGTCCAATGGGACAGGTGATCACCGGGGAGCTGTTTTTT. Protein product: CASSPMGQVITGELFF.

This clone was found once. The chain carries TRBV27 and TRBJ1-2; tentative D call: TRBD1 (5 bases). Trimming removed 6 bases at V and 3 bases at J, with 14 bases between. CDR3 length: 14 amino acids. CDR1 and CDR2 from the germline V gene are MNHEY and SMNVEV (reference sequence). The CDR3 bases are TGTGCCAGCAGAAGCGCGGGGGGGGACTATGGCTACACCTTC. Translation gives CASRSAGGDYGYTF.